These T cell receptor beta chains were read from a single sample in a study of shared T cell receptors in the human thymus. Sequenced by immunoSEQ multiplex PCR; TCRdb stores in-frame clones only, minus some. In the table there are hundreds of thousands of clones, around 87% of which are singletons. These data were also reused for a study on human thymus T cells.

Material: thymocytes. The receptors originated from a boy younger than two with a congenital heart defect. The CDR3 runs from the conserved cysteine through the conserved F or W. D genes are given only for firm matches. Expanded clones are given a class, and other clones once, few, many or no size at all.

D | J | V | size | DNA | CDR3
- | TRBJ1-6 | TRBV7-8 | - | TGTGCCAGCAGCTTAAGCGCCTTTGGGCCCCTCCACTTT | CASSLSAFGPLHF
TRBD2 | TRBJ2-5 | TRBV11-2 | - | TGTGCCAGCAGCCACCTAGCGGGACAAGAGACCCAGTACTTC | CASSHLAGQETQYF
TRBD1 | TRBJ2-7 | TRBV27 | - | TGTGCCAGCAGTTCCCGGGACAGGGTCAACGAGCAGTACTTC | CASSSRDRVNEQYF
- | TRBJ2-7 | TRBV15 | - | TGTGCCACCAGCAGAGTGCAGGAAATGGCGCAGTACTTC | CATSRVQEMAQYF
- | TRBJ2-7 | TRBV7-9 | few | TGTGCCAGCAGAAAGGACAGAACTCCCTACGAGCAGTACTTC | CASRKDRTPYEQYF
TRBD2 | TRBJ2-5 | TRBV4-3 | few | TGCGCCAGCAGCCAATATCGGACTAGCGGGGGAGTGAAAGAAGAGACCCAGTACTTC | CASSQYRTSGGVKEETQYF
- | TRBJ2-1 | TRBV27 | once | TGTGCCAGCAGTTTTAGTCTCCCGCGGTTATTTAACTCCTACAATGAGCAGTTCTTC | CASSFSLPRLFNSYNEQFF
TRBD2 | TRBJ2-2 | TRBV5-6 | - | TGTGCCAGCAGCTTTAGCGGGTACGCGAACACCGGGGAGCTGTTTTTT | CASSFSGYANTGELFF
TRBD1 | TRBJ2-3 | TRBV6-6 | - | TGTGCCAGCAGTAGAGAGGGACAGGGGGGAGCAGATACGCAGTATTTT | CASSREGQGGADTQYF
TRBD1 | TRBJ1-2 | TRBV6-5 | - | TGTGCCAGCAGCACGGGACAGTACTATGGCTACACCTTC | CASSTGQYYGYTF
- | TRBJ1-1 | TRBV5-6 | - | TGTGCCAGCAGCTTTGGCCAGGGAAAGGCTGAAGCTTTCTTT | CASSFGQGKAEAFF
- | TRBJ2-3 | TRBV28 | - | TGTGCCAGCCATAGCACAGATACGCAGTATTTT | CASHSTDTQYF
TRBD1 | TRBJ1-6 | TRBV4-1 | - | TGCGCCAGCAGCCAGTCCGGACAGGGAGTCCTTCCCTATAATTCACCCCTCCACTTT | CASSQSGQGVLPYNSPLHF
- | TRBJ1-1 | TRBV5-1 | - | TGCGCCAGCAGCTCCCTGTACTCCCTAAAGGGCGGGAAAAACACTGAAGCTTTCTTT | CASSSLYSLKGGKNTEAFF
- | TRBJ2-7 | TRBV6-1 | - | TGTGCCAGCAGTGACCGACAGGCCCCCATCCCTTACGAGCAGTACTTC | CASSDRQAPIPYEQYF
- | TRBJ2-3 | TRBV11-3 | - | TGTGCCAGCAGCTTAGGAGGGACAGATACGCAGTATTTT | CASSLGGTDTQYF
- | TRBJ1-4 | TRBV5-1 | few | TGCGCCAGCAGCCCCCGGACTTGGCTCGAAAAACTGTTTTTT | CASSPRTWLEKLFF
TRBD1 | TRBJ2-2 | TRBV23-1 | - | TGCGCCAGCAGTCTTGGGGACAGGGGGCGCTGGACCGGGGAGCTGTTTTTT | CASSLGDRGRWTGELFF
TRBD1 | TRBJ1-5 | TRBV7-2 | - | TGTGCCAGCAGCTTATTCCCGTCCGACAGGGGAGATCAGCCCCAGCATTTT | CASSLFPSDRGDQPQHF
- | TRBJ2-2 | TRBV5-1 | - | TGCGCCAGCAGCTCAATTATGAGCGGGGAGCTGTTTTTT | CASSSIMSGELFF
TRBD2 | TRBJ2-7 | TRBV19 | - | TGTGCCAGTACCGAGAGGAATAGCGGGAGTCCGGGGGAGCAGTACTTC | CASTERNSGSPGEQYF
- | TRBJ1-5 | TRBV27 | - | TGTGCCAGCGGAACGTTGGGGAGGAATCAGCCCCAGCATTTT | CASGTLGRNQPQHF
- | TRBJ2-1 | TRBV30 | - | TGTGCCTGGAGTGCTCTAACGGGGGAACAGTGGGAGCAGTTCTTC | CAWSALTGEQWEQFF
TRBD2 | TRBJ2-7 | TRBV19 | - | TGTGCCAGTAGTATAGGGCGGGAGTCGCCCTACGAGCAGTACTTC | CASSIGRESPYEQYF
TRBD2 | TRBJ2-1 | TRBV29-1 | - | TGCAGCGTTGAACCGTTAGCGGGATCCGACAATGAGCAGTTCTTC | CSVEPLAGSDNEQFF
TRBD2 | TRBJ2-7 | TRBV7-2 | - | TGTGCCAGCAGCCCACTAGCGGGGGACTACGAGCAGTACTTC | CASSPLAGDYEQYF
- | TRBJ2-5 | TRBV25-1 | - | TGTGCCAGCAGTGAATCCCTTCAAGAGACCCAGTACTTC | CASSESLQETQYF
- | TRBJ1-2 | TRBV28 | once | TGTGCCACCCTCCGAACAGGTTTTAGGGGCTACACCTTC | CATLRTGFRGYTF
- | TRBJ1-4 | TRBV18 | - | TGTGCCAGCTCACCAGCCTATACTAATGAAAAACTGTTTTTT | CASSPAYTNEKLFF
TRBD1 | TRBJ2-7 | TRBV10-2 | - | TGCGCCAGCAGTGAGTCAGCAGGACAGGTCTGTTGCGAGCAGTACTTC | CASSESAGQVCCEQYF
- | TRBJ1-2 | TRBV27 | - | TGTGCCAGCAGTTTATCATGGAGGGGCTGGGGCTACACCTTC | CASSLSWRGWGYTF
TRBD2 | TRBJ2-7 | TRBV5-1 | - | TGCGCCAGCAGCTTTGAGGGAGGGCCGGACGAGCAGTACTTC | CASSFEGGPDEQYF
TRBD1 | TRBJ2-1 | TRBV19 | - | TGTGCCAGTAGTATTGGGACAGTCTCCTACAATGAGCAGTTCTTC | CASSIGTVSYNEQFF
- | TRBJ1-6 | TRBV5-8 | - | TGTGCCAGCAGCCAAGGCCAGGGGATCTCACCCCTCCACTTT | CASSQGQGISPLHF
TRBD1 | TRBJ1-1 | TRBV6-6 | - | TGTGCCAGCATGCATCTCCGGACAGGGAGGTACACTGAAGCTTTCTTT | CASMHLRTGRYTEAFF
- | TRBJ1-5 | TRBV2 | - | TGTGCCAGCAGTGTTCAGGGCGCGGGCAATCAGCCCCAGCATTTT | CASSVQGAGNQPQHF
TRBD1 | TRBJ2-6 | TRBV28 | - | TGTGCCAGCAGTGGGGACAGGGGCGGTTCTGGGGCCAACGTCCTGACTTTC | CASSGDRGGSGANVLTF
TRBD2 | TRBJ2-1 | TRBV29-1 | few | TGCAGCGTCTACCCTCCCGGGCGGGGGGGTGAGCAGTTCTTC | CSVYPPGRGGEQFF
- | TRBJ1-6 | TRBV25-1 | - | TGTGCCAGCAGTGAAAGGACAGCTACACCCCTCCACTTT | CASSERTATPLHF
TRBD1 | TRBJ2-6 | TRBV13 | - | TGTGCCAGCACCAAAAGACAGGGGGCATTTGGCTCTGGGGCCAACGTCCTGACTTTC | CASTKRQGAFGSGANVLTF
TRBD2 | TRBJ2-1 | TRBV6-5 | once | TGTGCCAGCAGAGATCTAGCGGGGGGGCATGATGAGCAGTTCTTC | CASRDLAGGHDEQFF
- | TRBJ1-1 | TRBV19 | - | TGTGCCAGTACCTGGACAGCTAACACTGAAGCTTTCTTT | CASTWTANTEAFF
TRBD2 | TRBJ2-1 | TRBV9 | - | TGTGCCAGCAGCGGGGGACTAGTTGGGGAGAACCGTTGGAATTCTCCAGGTCGATTCTTC | CASSGGLVGENRWNSPGRFF
TRBD1 | TRBJ1-1 | TRBV5-1 | - | TGCGCCAGCAGCTTGGGGGACAGGGGGCGCAGAACTGAAGCTTTCTTT | CASSLGDRGRRTEAFF
TRBD1 | TRBJ2-7 | TRBV14 | - | TGCGCCAGCAGCCAAGGACAGGGCGAGCAGTACTTC | CASSQGQGEQYF
- | TRBJ2-2 | TRBV28 | few | TGTGCCAGCACCCAGGAGGTCGGGGAGCTGTTTTTT | CASTQEVGELFF
TRBD2 | TRBJ2-1 | TRBV11-1 | - | TGTGCCAGCAGCCCCCCTAGCGGCTCCTACAATGAGCAGTTCTTC | CASSPPSGSYNEQFF
TRBD2 | TRBJ2-7 | TRBV6-5 | - | TGTGCCAGCAGAGAGGGACTAGTTTCCTACGAGCAGTACTTC | CASREGLVSYEQYF
- | TRBJ1-1 | TRBV7-9 | - | TGTGCCAGCAGCTTAGAAGGCGGGAACACTGAAGCTTTCTTT | CASSLEGGNTEAFF
TRBD1 | TRBJ2-1 | TRBV5-1 | - | TGCGCCAGCAGCAAGGGGACAGACAATGAGCAGTTCTTC | CASSKGTDNEQFF
- | TRBJ1-1 | TRBV4-2 | - | TGTGCCAGCAGCCAAAACAGGGCTAATACTGAAGCTTTCTTT | CASSQNRANTEAFF
- | TRBJ1-5 | TRBV27 | - | TGTGCCAGCAGTTTATCCGGCAGGGGCCATCAGCCCCAGCATTTT | CASSLSGRGHQPQHF
TRBD2 | TRBJ2-2 | TRBV4-3 | once | TGCGCCAGCAGCCATGGGGAGGGGGGGGAGCTGTTTTTT | CASSHGEGGELFF
TRBD1 | TRBJ1-2 | TRBV7-2 | - | TGTGCCAGCAGGCTTCAGGGGGGAGGCTACACCTTC | CASRLQGGGYTF
- | TRBJ2-6 | TRBV19 | - | TGTGCCAGTAGTATTGACAGGAGCTCTGGGGCCAACGTCCTGACTTTC | CASSIDRSSGANVLTF